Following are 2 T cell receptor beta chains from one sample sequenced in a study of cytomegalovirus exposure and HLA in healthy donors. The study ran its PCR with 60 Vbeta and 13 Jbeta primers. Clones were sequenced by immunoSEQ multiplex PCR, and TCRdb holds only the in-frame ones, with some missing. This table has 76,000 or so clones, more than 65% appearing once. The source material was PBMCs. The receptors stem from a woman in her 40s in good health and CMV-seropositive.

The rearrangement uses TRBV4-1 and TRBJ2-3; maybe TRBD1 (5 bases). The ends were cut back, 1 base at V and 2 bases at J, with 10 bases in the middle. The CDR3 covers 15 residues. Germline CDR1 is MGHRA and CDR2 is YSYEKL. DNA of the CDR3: TGCGCCAGCAGCCAAGCGTCAGGGTACACAGATACGCAGTATTTT. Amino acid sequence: CASSQASGYTDTQYF.

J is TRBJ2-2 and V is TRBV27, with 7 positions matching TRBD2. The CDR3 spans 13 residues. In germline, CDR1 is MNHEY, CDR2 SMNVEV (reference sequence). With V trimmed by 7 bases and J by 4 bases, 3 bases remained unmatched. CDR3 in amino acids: CASNPGGTGELFF. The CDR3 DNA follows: TGTGCCAGCAACCCGGGAGGCACCGGGGAGCTGTTTTTT.